The sample holds many counts of the clone carrying this TCR beta chain. The data stem from a study of human T cells and chemical hapten exposure. Study in general: Each patch test put 0.01% DPC on the upper back, and results were read at 6 days.

In TCRdb, the RACE reads were re-called with MiXCR into one record per CDR3 protein. Of around 380,000 distinct CDR3 sequences listed, more than 4.5% are singletons. Time point of the sample: patch test 1, 2 weeks after DPC sensitization. Indicated treatment: therapeutic diphenylcyclopropenone sensitization with weekly scalp DPC. Germline-derived CDR1 and CDR2 are MNHNY and SVGAGI (reference sequence). CDR3 length: 14 residues. Trimming took 7 bases from V and 7 from J; bases not matched to a gene: 9. The source of this sequence is a woman aged 45-65 years with alopecia areata. Some clones in this sample may be carry-over from other donors' samples. The sequencing used whole blood, collected in connection with sensitization to the hapten diphenylcyclopropenone (DPC). V usage is TRBV6-6 and J usage is TRBJ2-7; TRBD2 aligns across 11 bases. Here the CDR3 DNA reads TGTGCCAGCACCCTGACTAGCGGGACAAAGGAGCAGTACTTC. Translated, it gives CASTLTSGTKEQYF.